These T cell receptor beta chains were read from a single sample in a study of blood T cells in healthy people across ages. Each CDR3 protein is one row after TCRdb ran MiXCR on the 5' RACE reads. Among hundreds of thousands of distinct CDR3 sequences listed, approximately 30% were seen once. The sequenced material came from blood. Source of these receptors: a woman of 80 years or more in good health. Each CDR3 is given without its conserved first and last residue. Each record gives: V gene, CDR3 length, J gene, CDR3 protein.

V: TRBV20-1
length: 13
J: TRBJ1-5
CDR3: SARDIRGGNQPQH

V: TRBV10-3
length: 11
J: TRBJ2-1
CDR3: ATSPSGENEQF

V: TRBV20-1
length: 12
J: TRBJ2-7
CDR3: SARGRVGAIEQY

V: TRBV6-5
length: 12
J: TRBJ2-1
CDR3: ASSSLAGGNEQF

V: TRBV20-1
length: 11
J: TRBJ2-3
CDR3: SARQGATDTQY

V: TRBV7-2
length: 13
J: TRBJ2-3
CDR3: ASSTTSGATDTQY

V: TRBV20-1
length: 11
J: TRBJ2-5
CDR3: SASAGVGETQY

V: TRBV7-9
length: 11
J: TRBJ1-6
CDR3: ASSSQGGTPLH

V: TRBV7-3
length: 15
J: TRBJ2-1
CDR3: ASSLGYGESGSNEQF

V: TRBV3-1
length: 13
J: TRBJ2-3
CDR3: ASSRTSGPTDTQY

V: TRBV5-1
length: 13
J: TRBJ2-5
CDR3: AGSLQGNPQETQY

V: TRBV15
length: 10
J: TRBJ2-7
CDR3: ATRAEGYEQY

V: TRBV7-2
length: 14
J: TRBJ2-7
CDR3: ASSLGAGGFPYEQY

V: TRBV29-1
length: 13
J: TRBJ2-1
CDR3: SVEGSGKVNNEQF

V: TRBV7-2
length: 13
J: TRBJ2-1
CDR3: ASSLSQGLRNEQF

V: TRBV20-1
length: 16
J: TRBJ2-1
CDR3: SARELAGGLSSYNEQF

V: TRBV5-1
length: 14
J: TRBJ1-2
CDR3: ASSSEVQGAPYGYT

V: TRBV27
length: 16
J: TRBJ1-2
CDR3: ASSSWPGGGVLGYGYT

V: TRBV12-3/TRBV12-4
length: 12
J: TRBJ1-1
CDR3: ASNRRGKDTEAF